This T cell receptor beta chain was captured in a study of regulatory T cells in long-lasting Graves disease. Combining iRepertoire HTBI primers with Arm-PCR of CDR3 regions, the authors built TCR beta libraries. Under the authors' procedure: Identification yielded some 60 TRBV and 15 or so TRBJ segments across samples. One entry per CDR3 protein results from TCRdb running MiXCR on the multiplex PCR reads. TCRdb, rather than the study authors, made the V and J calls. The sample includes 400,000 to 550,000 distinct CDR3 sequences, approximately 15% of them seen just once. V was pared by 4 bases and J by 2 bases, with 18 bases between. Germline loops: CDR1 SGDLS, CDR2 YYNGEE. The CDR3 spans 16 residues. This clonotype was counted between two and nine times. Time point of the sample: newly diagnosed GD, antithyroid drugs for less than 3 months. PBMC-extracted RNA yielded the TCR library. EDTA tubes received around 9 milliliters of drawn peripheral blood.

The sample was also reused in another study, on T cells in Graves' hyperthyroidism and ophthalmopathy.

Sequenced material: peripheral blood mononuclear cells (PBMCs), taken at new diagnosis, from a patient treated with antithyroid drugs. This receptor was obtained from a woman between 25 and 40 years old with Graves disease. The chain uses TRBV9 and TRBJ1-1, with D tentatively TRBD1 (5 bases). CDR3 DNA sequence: TGTGCCAGCAGCTCCCTAGGGGTAGTGGTAAACACTGAAGCTTTCTTT. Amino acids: CASSSLGVVVNTEAFF.